A selection of T cell receptor beta chains follows, all from one sample in a study of T-cell reconstitution after alpha-beta-depleted transplantation in children. TCRdb re-analysed the PCR reads in MiXCR, keeping a single row per CDR3 protein. The sample yields about 400,000 distinct CDR3 sequences, roughly 15% seen once. This material consisted of PBMCs, mostly from graft donor cells, taken 360 days after TCRalphabeta/CD19-depleted stem cell transplant. The receptor set was obtained from a boy under three years old who had a stem cell transplant for Wiskott-Aldrich syndrome, so the T cells may come from the graft donor. Both conserved end residues are part of each CDR3. Fields, in order: J gene, CDR3 length, D gene, V gene, clone size, CDR3 protein. The D gene is left open where the match is weak. Size values are once, few and many counts, or a class for expanded clones, and some rows have none.

j_call: TRBJ1-5
cdr3_length: 13
d_call: .
v_call: TRBV2
clone_size: few
cdr3_aa: CASSEALTGPQHF

j_call: TRBJ2-7
cdr3_length: 14
d_call: .
v_call: TRBV2
clone_size: few
cdr3_aa: CASSDRVASYEQYF

j_call: TRBJ2-6
cdr3_length: 18
d_call: TRBD1
v_call: TRBV28
clone_size: few
cdr3_aa: CASSLIRDRFSGANVLTF

j_call: TRBJ2-5
cdr3_length: 15
d_call: .
v_call: TRBV4-1
clone_size: few
cdr3_aa: CASSQQASSMETQYF

j_call: TRBJ2-7
cdr3_length: 17
d_call: .
v_call: TRBV11-2
clone_size: .
cdr3_aa: CASSLNQLPLVSYEQYF

j_call: TRBJ2-2
cdr3_length: 13
d_call: .
v_call: TRBV5-1
clone_size: once
cdr3_aa: CASSGKNTGELFF

j_call: TRBJ2-6
cdr3_length: 14
d_call: .
v_call: TRBV30
clone_size: .
cdr3_aa: CAWSSGSGANVLTF

j_call: TRBJ1-4
cdr3_length: 16
d_call: TRBD1
v_call: TRBV10-3
clone_size: .
cdr3_aa: CAISGIPGTANEKLFF

j_call: TRBJ1-6
cdr3_length: 15
d_call: TRBD1
v_call: TRBV5-4
clone_size: few
cdr3_aa: CASSLAPGGRSPLHF

j_call: TRBJ2-1
cdr3_length: 15
d_call: TRBD2
v_call: TRBV6-5
clone_size: few
cdr3_aa: CASSWGGYSYNEQFF

j_call: TRBJ2-4
cdr3_length: 17
d_call: .
v_call: TRBV12-3/TRBV12-4
clone_size: few
cdr3_aa: CASSLAPRGVGGNIQYF

j_call: TRBJ1-2
cdr3_length: 15
d_call: .
v_call: TRBV20-1
clone_size: .
cdr3_aa: CSARDLQGPDYGYTF

j_call: TRBJ2-3
cdr3_length: 16
d_call: TRBD2
v_call: TRBV20-1
clone_size: few
cdr3_aa: CSASQTSGESTDTQYF